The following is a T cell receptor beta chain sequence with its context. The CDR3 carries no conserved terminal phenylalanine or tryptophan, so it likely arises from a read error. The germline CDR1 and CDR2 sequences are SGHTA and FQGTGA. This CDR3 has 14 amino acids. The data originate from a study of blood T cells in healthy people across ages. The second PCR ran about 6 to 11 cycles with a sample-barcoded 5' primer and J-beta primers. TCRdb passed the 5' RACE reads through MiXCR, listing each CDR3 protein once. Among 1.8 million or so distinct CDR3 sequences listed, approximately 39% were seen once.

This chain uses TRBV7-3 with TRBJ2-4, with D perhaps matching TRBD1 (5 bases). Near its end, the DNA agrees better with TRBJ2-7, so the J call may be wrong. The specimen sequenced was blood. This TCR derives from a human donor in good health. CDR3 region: CASGRGSPPYEQYC. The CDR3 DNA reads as TGTGCCAGCGGAAGGGGAAGCCCGCCCTACGAGCAGTACTGC.